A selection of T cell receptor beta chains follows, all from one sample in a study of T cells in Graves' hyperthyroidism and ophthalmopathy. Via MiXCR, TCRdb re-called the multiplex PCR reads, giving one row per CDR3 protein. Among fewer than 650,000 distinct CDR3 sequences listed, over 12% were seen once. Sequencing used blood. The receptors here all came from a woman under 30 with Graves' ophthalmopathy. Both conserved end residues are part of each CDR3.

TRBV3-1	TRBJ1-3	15	CASSHGVPSGNTIYF
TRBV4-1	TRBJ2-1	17	CASSQDSSALTYNEQFF
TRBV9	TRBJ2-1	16	CASSPRGWLSYNEQFF
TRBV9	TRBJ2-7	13	CASSPGNLYEQYF
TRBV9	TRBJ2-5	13	CASSVFGEETQYF
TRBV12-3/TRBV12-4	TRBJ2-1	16	CASSPGTGASYNEQFF
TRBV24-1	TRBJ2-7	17	CATSDSPAGGLRNEQYF
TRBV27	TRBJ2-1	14	CASSFSGQHNEQFF
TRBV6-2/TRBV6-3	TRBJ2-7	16	CASSYSSTTGAYEQYF
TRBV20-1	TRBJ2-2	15	CSARRDRSNTGELFF
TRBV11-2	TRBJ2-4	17	CASSPPTGGGGKNIQYF
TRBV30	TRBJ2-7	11	CAWILGYEQYF